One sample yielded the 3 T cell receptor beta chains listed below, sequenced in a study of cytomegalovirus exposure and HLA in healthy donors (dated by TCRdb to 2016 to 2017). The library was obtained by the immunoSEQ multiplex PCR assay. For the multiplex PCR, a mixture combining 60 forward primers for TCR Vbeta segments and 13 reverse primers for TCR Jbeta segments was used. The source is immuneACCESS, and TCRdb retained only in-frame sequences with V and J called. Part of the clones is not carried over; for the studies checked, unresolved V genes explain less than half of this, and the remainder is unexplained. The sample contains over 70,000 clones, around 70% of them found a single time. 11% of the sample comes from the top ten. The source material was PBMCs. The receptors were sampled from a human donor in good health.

The CDR3 DNA is TGTGCCAGCAGCTTAACAGGGCGCTATGGCTACACCTTC. It specifies CASSLTGRYGYTF. The chain combines TRBV5-8 with TRBJ1-2, with D possibly being TRBD1 (6 bases). The V gene's germline CDR1 is SGHTS and CDR2 YDEGEE. CDR3 length: 13 residues. V lost 2 bases and J 4 bases, leaving 9 bases between the germline ends.

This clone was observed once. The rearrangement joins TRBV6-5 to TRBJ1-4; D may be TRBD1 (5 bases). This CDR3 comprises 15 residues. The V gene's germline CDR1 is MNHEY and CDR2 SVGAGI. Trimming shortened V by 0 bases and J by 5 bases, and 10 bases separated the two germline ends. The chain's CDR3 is CASSYSGQGNEKLFF. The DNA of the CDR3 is TGTGCCAGCAGTTACTCGGGGCAGGGAAATGAAAAACTGTTTTTT.

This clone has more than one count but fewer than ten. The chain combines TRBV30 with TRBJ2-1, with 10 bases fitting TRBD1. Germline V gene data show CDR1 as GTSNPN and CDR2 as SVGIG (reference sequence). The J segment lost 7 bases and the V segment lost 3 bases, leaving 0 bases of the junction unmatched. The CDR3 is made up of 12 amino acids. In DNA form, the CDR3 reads TGTGCCTGGAGGGGACAGGGGAATGAGCAGTTCTTC. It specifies CAWRGQGNEQFF.